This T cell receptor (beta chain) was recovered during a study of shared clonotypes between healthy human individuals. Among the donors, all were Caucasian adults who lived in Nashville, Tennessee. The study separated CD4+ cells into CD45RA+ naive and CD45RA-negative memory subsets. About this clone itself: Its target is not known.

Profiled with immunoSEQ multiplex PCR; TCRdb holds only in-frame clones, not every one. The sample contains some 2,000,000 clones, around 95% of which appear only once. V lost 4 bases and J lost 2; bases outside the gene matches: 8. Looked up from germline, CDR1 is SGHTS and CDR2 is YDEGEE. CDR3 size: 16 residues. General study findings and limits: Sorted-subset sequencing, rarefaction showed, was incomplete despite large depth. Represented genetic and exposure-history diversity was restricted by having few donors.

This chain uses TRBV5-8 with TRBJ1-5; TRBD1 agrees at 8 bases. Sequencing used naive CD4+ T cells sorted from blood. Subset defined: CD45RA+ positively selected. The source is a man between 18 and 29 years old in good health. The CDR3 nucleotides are TGTGCCAGCAGCCCCGACAGGGGAGTAGGCAATCAGCCCCAGCATTTT. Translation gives CASSPDRGVGNQPQHF.